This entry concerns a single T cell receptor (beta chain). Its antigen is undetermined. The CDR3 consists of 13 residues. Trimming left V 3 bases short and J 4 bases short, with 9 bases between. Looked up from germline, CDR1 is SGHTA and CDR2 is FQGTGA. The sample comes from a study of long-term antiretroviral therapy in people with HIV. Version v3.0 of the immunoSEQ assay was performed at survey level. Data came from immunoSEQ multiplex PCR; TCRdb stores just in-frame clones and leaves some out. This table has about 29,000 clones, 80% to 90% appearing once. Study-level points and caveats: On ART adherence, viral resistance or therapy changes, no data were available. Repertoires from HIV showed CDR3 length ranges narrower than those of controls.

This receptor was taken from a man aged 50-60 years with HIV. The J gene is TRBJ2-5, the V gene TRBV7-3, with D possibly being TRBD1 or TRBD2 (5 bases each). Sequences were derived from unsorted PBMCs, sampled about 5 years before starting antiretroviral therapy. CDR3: CASSLGVRETQYF. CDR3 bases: TGTGCCAGCAGCTTGGGGGTTCGAGAGACCCAGTACTTC.